This T cell receptor beta chain originates from a study of CD8 T cells in Susac syndrome. In blood CD8+ and CD4+ T cells, TCR beta underwent sequencing. Negative magnetic isolation gave CD8+ and CD4+ cells; FACS enriched CD8+ TEMRA. In the case of this clonotype: Its antigen is as yet unknown.

This CDR3 spans 11 amino acids. Germline V gene data show CDR1 as SQVTM and CDR2 as ANQGSEA. Trimming cost V 5 bases and J 4 bases, with 9 bases left between them. It was with random hexamers that roughly 0.5 to 1 ug RNA was reverse transcribed. Multiplex immunoSEQ PCR targeted 54 Vbeta and 13 Jbeta TCR beta segments. TCRdb itself ran the immunoSEQ multiplex PCR reads through MiXCR, one entry per CDR3 protein. This sample has approximately 140,000 distinct CDR3 sequences, with 94% found just once. Findings and limits, study-wide: It was acknowledged in the study that the number of individuals who were included in its TCR sequencing and HLA analysis was relatively small.

The material sequenced was CD8+ T cells from PBMCs. V gene TRBV29-1 combines with J gene TRBJ2-7; D remains ambiguous. The sequence derives from a human donor in good health. CDR3 sequence: CSVYGAYEQYF. The CDR3 region has the DNA TGCAGCGTTTATGGCGCTTACGAGCAGTACTTC.